The 22 T cell receptor beta chains below come from one sample, sequenced in a study of T cell responses to AZD1222 COVID-19 vaccine. Some clones are missing from TCRdb's copy, which holds only in-frame ones; the method was immunoSEQ multiplex PCR. Of 150,000 to 180,000 clones in the sample, around nine tenths were seen once. This material consisted of peripheral blood, taken after recovery from COVID-19. The receptor source for this set is an adult who had recovered from COVID-19.

The chain has TRBV18 and TRBJ1-1, with D tentatively TRBD1 (5 bases). This CDR3 is 14 amino acids long. Germline V lookup: CDR1 KGHSH, CDR2 LQKENI. V was shortened by 4 bases and J by 1 base, with 10 bases between the two germline ends. CDR3 coding DNA: TGTGCCAGCTCACTTTCTGACAGGAACACTGAAGCTTTCTTT. Protein sequence: CASSLSDRNTEAFF.

The CDR3 spells CASRPTPGQEGEAFF. The CDR3 coding sequence is TGTGCCAGCAGACCTACCCCGGGACAGGAGGGAGAGGCTTTCTTT. The gene calls are TRBV28 and TRBJ1-1, with 8 bases identical to TRBD1. Germline V gene lookup returns CDR1 MDHEN and CDR2 SYDVKM. The V and J ends lost 6 bases and 11 bases, in that order; junction bases with no gene match: 17. The CDR3 extends over 15 amino acids.

The chain uses TRBV2 and TRBJ1-1; no clear D. Deletions cut 8 bases from V and 4 bases from J, with 14 bases between. The CDR3 contains 13 residues. In germline, CDR1 is SNHLY, CDR2 FYNNEI. The CDR3 loop is CASRATVGTEAFF. CDR3 DNA sequence: TGTGCCAGCCGGGCCACAGTAGGCACTGAAGCTTTCTTT.

The chain has TRBV7-9 and TRBJ1-5; D is unresolved. The V gene lost 5 bases and the J gene lost 4 bases, with 6 bases spanning the gap. Germline loops: CDR1 SEHNR, CDR2 FQNEAQ (reference sequence). The CDR3 extends over 12 amino acids. The DNA of the CDR3 is TGTGCCAGCAGCCCCGGGAATCAGCCCCAGCATTTT. It yields the protein CASSPGNQPQHF.

This chain links TRBV18 with TRBJ2-7; 11 nucleotides line up with TRBD2. Trimming cost V 8 bases and J 6 bases; bases outside gene matches: 6. CDR3 length equals 13 residues. Per germline, CDR1 KGHSH and CDR2 LQKENI. The CDR3 sequence is CASDSGRASEQYF. CDR3 DNA sequence: TGTGCCAGCGATAGCGGGAGGGCCTCCGAGCAGTACTTC.

The chain is built from TRBV5-8 and TRBJ1-5, with D perhaps matching TRBD1 (6 bases). The V gene's germline CDR1 is SGHTS and CDR2 YDEGEE. The CDR3 runs to 14 residues. Trimming cost V 4 bases and J 2 bases, with 10 bases left between them. The chain's CDR3 is CASSPDRGNQPQHF. The CDR3 DNA sequence: TGTGCCAGCAGCCCGGACAGAGGCAATCAGCCCCAGCATTTT.

The J gene is TRBJ1-4, the V gene TRBV25-1, with TRBD1 matching over 9 bases. This CDR3 contains 15 residues. Losses at the gene ends were 5 bases for V and 7 bases for J; bases not matched to a gene: 8. CDR1 is MGHDK and CDR2 is SYGVNS in the germline V gene. CDR3 nucleotide sequence: TGTGCCAGCAGTCCTATCGACAGGGGGAGTGAAAAACTGTTTTTT. This sequence encodes CASSPIDRGSEKLFF.

The chain recombines TRBV5-1 with TRBJ1-1; D gene uncertain. CDR3 length equals 13 residues. V lost 0 bases and J 2 bases, leaving 5 bases between the germline ends. In germline, CDR1 is SGHRS, CDR2 YFSETQ. The CDR3 nucleotides are TGCGCCAGCAGCTTGGAATTTAACACTGAAGCTTTCTTT. Translated, it gives CASSLEFNTEAFF.

The chain couples TRBV2 to TRBJ1-3, with 9 bases that match TRBD1. V trimming: 7 bases; J trimming: 3 bases; junction bases outside the gene matches: 4. Germline CDR1 and CDR2: SNHLY and FYNNEI. CDR3 length equals 14 residues. This CDR3 reads CASKGDRVGNTIYF. The CDR3 DNA reads TGTGCCAGCAAGGGGGACAGGGTTGGAAACACCATATATTTT.

This clone occurred once. The V and J genes are TRBV3-1 (or the pseudogene TRBV3-2) and TRBJ2-7, with D tentatively TRBD2 (5 bases). V was clipped by 4 bases and J by 9 bases, with 16 bases between them. Germline assignment: CDR1 LGHDT and CDR2 YNNKEL (reference sequence). The CDR3 covers 13 residues. CDR3 amino acids: CASSLGSSAGQYF. For the CDR3, the DNA is TGTGCCAGCAGCCTCGGGTCCAGCGCGGGGCAGTACTTC.

The chain links TRBV6-2 or TRBV6-3 to TRBJ2-1, with 10 bases lining up with TRBD1. The CDR3 sequence is 16 residues long. The V and J ends lost 4 bases and 7 bases, in that order; junction bases with no gene match: 10. Germline assignment: CDR1 MNHEY and CDR2 SVGEGT. CDR3 coding DNA: TGTGCCAGCAGTTTCCCCTGGACAGGGGGGAGGAATGAGCAGTTCTTC. As protein: CASSFPWTGGRNEQFF.

The V gene is TRBV21-1, the J gene TRBJ2-3; TRBD2 is the table's D call, not checked against the DNA. TRBV21-1 is deemed a pseudogene. The CDR3 runs to 18 residues. The CDR3 loop is CASSGKDQSWTSTDTQYF. The CDR3 DNA sequence: TGTGCCAGCAGCGGTAAGGACCAATCCTGGACTAGCACAGATACGCAGTATTTT.

The CDR3 loop is CASSFRPRTGARNTEAFF. The CDR3 nucleotides read TGTGCCAGCAGCTTTAGACCCCGGACAGGGGCTAGAAACACTGAAGCTTTCTTT. The rearrangement links TRBV7-2 to TRBJ1-1; 9 nucleotides agree with TRBD1. The CDR3 contains 18 residues. V was clipped by 3 bases and J by 2 bases; unmatched bases: 13. Germline lookup yields CDR1 SGHTA and CDR2 FQGNSA. The whole variable domain, filled in from reference TRBV7-2 and TRBJ1-1, reads GAGVSQSPSNKVTEKGKDVELRCDPISGHTALYWYRQSLGQGLEFLIYFQGNSAPDKSGLPSDRFSAERTGGSVSTLTIQRTQQEDSAVYLCASSFRPRTGARNTEAFFGQGTRLTVV.

The chain has TRBV14 and TRBJ2-7, with a tentative D call TRBD1 (6 bases). The CDR3 covers 13 residues. CDR1 and CDR2 from the germline V gene are SGHDN and FVKESK. V was shortened by 0 bases and J by 5 bases, with 8 bases between the two germline ends. The CDR3 DNA is TGTGCCAGCAGCCAAGACCCAGGGGACGAGCAGTACTTC. This translates into CASSQDPGDEQYF.

The chain combines TRBV5-6 with TRBJ2-5, with D tentatively TRBD2 (7 bases). This CDR3 comprises 14 residues. The ends were cut back, 6 bases at V and 7 bases at J, with 19 bases in the middle. The V gene's germline CDR1 is SGHDT and CDR2 YYEEEE. The CDR3 loop reads CASTRNWGGGTQYF. CDR3 DNA sequence: TGTGCCAGCACCCGGAACTGGGGGGGCGGGACCCAGTACTTC.

This CDR3 is CASSEADPGDTQYF. In DNA, the CDR3 is TGTGCCAGTAGTGAGGCGGACCCTGGGGATACGCAGTATTTT. The chain combines TRBV19 with TRBJ2-3, with unresolved D. Per germline, CDR1 LNHDA and CDR2 SQIVND (reference sequence). The CDR3 contains 14 residues. Trimming removed 5 bases at V and 6 bases at J, with 15 bases between.

This chain connects TRBV2 to TRBJ2-5; D is undetermined. The V gene's germline CDR1 is SNHLY and CDR2 FYNNEI. The CDR3 is made up of 11 amino acids. The V gene lost 2 bases and the J gene lost 7 bases, with 5 bases spanning the gap. The CDR3 sequence is CASSELWTQYF. CDR3 nucleotides: TGTGCCAGCAGTGAATTGTGGACCCAGTACTTC.

The chain carries TRBV6-4 and TRBJ2-1; TRBD2 agrees at 10 bases. Losses at the gene ends were 0 bases for V and 8 bases for J; bases not matched to a gene: 4. There are 15 residues in the CDR3. Germline lookup yields CDR1 MRHNA and CDR2 SNTAGT. CDR3 DNA: TGTGCCAGCAGTGACTCGGGGACTAGCGCCGATGAGCAGTTCTTC. As protein: CASSDSGTSADEQFF.

The chain couples TRBV5-1 to TRBJ1-2; D gene ambiguous. The V and J ends lost 0 bases and 7 bases respectively, with 7 bases between them. CDR1 and CDR2 (germline): SGHRS, YFSETQ. The CDR3 length is 12 residues. The CDR3 is CASSLDEGGYTF. The CDR3, as DNA: TGCGCCAGCAGCTTGGATGAGGGTGGCTACACCTTC.

This chain connects TRBV2 to TRBJ1-4; D uncertain. The CDR3 is 12 amino acids. Trimming removed 9 bases at V and 3 bases at J, with 8 bases between. The V gene's germline CDR1 is SNHLY and CDR2 FYNNEI. The CDR3 DNA sequence: TGTGCCAGTGATTTCGCTAATGAAAAACTGTTTTTT. Translated, it gives CASDFANEKLFF. The entire variable domain, with the rest obtained from reference TRBV2 and TRBJ1-4, is as follows: EPEVTQTPSHQVTQMGQEVILRCVPISNHLYFYWYRQILGQKVEFLVSFYNNEISEKSEIFDDQFSVERPDGSNFTLKIRSTKLEDSAMYFCASDFANEKLFFGSGTQLSVL.

This chain joins TRBV11-3 and TRBJ1-1; tentatively, D is TRBD1 (5 bases). This CDR3 region has 15 residues. CDR1 and CDR2 (germline): SGHNT, YENEEA. With 5 bases removed from V and 4 bases from J, the gap between germline ends came to 17 bases. CDR3 region: CASSQGEGRGTEAFF. CDR3 bases: TGTGCCAGCAGCCAGGGAGAGGGGAGGGGCACTGAAGCTTTCTTT.

CDR3 nucleotides: TGTGCCAGCAGGCCCGAAGAGGTGGGCGGCTACACCTTC. It specifies CASRPEEVGGYTF. The V gene is TRBV12-3 or TRBV12-4, the J gene TRBJ1-2; D uncertain. The CDR3 spans 13 residues. V lost 6 bases to trimming and J lost 8 bases, with 16 bases between them.